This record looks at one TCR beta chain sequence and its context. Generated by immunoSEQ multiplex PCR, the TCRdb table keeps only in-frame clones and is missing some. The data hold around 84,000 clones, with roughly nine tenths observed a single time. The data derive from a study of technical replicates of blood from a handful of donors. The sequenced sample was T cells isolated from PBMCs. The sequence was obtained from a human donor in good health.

The CDR3 loop reads CASSVDLSPYGYTF. CDR3 sequence (DNA): TGTGCCAGCAGCGTAGATCTATCGCCCTATGGCTACACCTTC. The chain uses TRBV9 and TRBJ1-2; D not certain. This CDR3 is built from 14 residues. Germline V CDR1 and CDR2: SGDLS, YYNGEE. Between the trimmed V and J ends, which lost 0 bases and 4 bases, there was a span of 10 bases.